This T cell receptor (beta chain) was sequenced during a study of shared clonotypes between healthy human individuals. Terminally differentiated effector memory CD45RA+ cells were excluded by CCR7 positive selection of CD45RO-negative cells. Findings and caveats of the study: How much donors shared clonotypes was expected to be affected by sequencing depth. A handful of donors shared about 5% of their naive CD4 clonotypes.

The material for each subset, its genomic DNA, was split evenly across several immunoSEQ plates. Assay used: immunoSEQ multiplex PCR; TCRdb lists only in-frame clones, some missing. The sample records hundreds of thousands of clones, 80% to 95% being singletons. Of note for this clone: No antigen is known for it.

The material sequenced was naive CD8+ T cells sorted from blood. This receptor was obtained from a man aged 25-45 years in good health.

DNA for the CDR3: TGTGCCAGCTCACCAAGGGAGAGGGGGGACGAGACCCAGTACTTC. Translating it yields CASSPRERGDETQYF. The rearrangement joins TRBV18 to TRBJ2-5; D tentatively fits TRBD1 or TRBD2 (6 bases each). V shed 2 bases and J shed 5 bases, with 15 bases lying between them. The germline gives CDR1 KGHSH, CDR2 LQKENI. This CDR3 spans 15 amino acids.